The 30 T cell receptor beta chains listed next were all sequenced from one sample in a study of cytomegalovirus exposure and HLA in healthy donors. It was with 60 Vbeta and 13 Jbeta primers that the PCR ran. Profiled with immunoSEQ multiplex PCR; TCRdb holds only in-frame clones, not every one. The table includes 150,000 to 200,000 clones, around 84% detected once. The sequencing sample was made of PBMCs. Receptors were obtained from a woman aged 18-29 years in good health and CMV-seronegative.

The V and J genes are TRBV5-6 and TRBJ2-6; maybe TRBD1 (5 bases). Trimming removed 4 bases at V and 2 bases at J, with 10 bases between. The CDR3 length is 15 residues. CDR1 is SGHDT, CDR2 YYEEEE, per germline. The CDR3 DNA is TGTGCCAGCAGCCCCACAGGTACTGGGGCCAACGTCCTGACTTTC. Its translation is CASSPTGTGANVLTF. Complete variable domain (other parts from reference TRBV5-6 and TRBJ2-6): DAGVTQSPTHLIKTRGQQVTLRCSPKSGHDTVSWYQQALGQGPQFIFQYYEEEERQRGNFPDRFSGHQFPNYSSELNVNALLLGDSALYLCASSPTGTGANVLTFGAGSRLTVL.

V gene TRBV10-1 combines with J gene TRBJ2-1; 7 nucleotides align to TRBD1. The germline CDR1 and CDR2 sequences are WNHNN and SYGVQD (reference sequence). V trimming: 1 base; J trimming: 1 base; junction bases outside the gene matches: 1. This CDR3 region has 15 residues. CDR3 DNA: TGCGCCAGCAGTGAGTACAGGGGATCCTACAATGAGCAGTTCTTC. Its translation: CASSEYRGSYNEQFF.

The chain has TRBV5-1 and TRBJ1-2, with unresolved D. Germline CDR1 is SGHRS and CDR2 is YFSETQ. There are 18 residues in the CDR3. Trimming left V 0 bases short and J 4 bases short, with 22 bases between. CDR3 nucleotide sequence: TGCGCCAGCAGCTTGGCATCTGGACTCAACCCGGTAATCTATGGCTACACCTTC. Its protein is CASSLASGLNPVIYGYTF.

This clone showed up just a few times. The V gene is TRBV5-1, the J gene TRBJ1-1; a possible D gene is TRBD1 (5 bases). V gave up 4 bases and J gave up 3 bases, with 13 bases separating them. Germline CDR1 reads SGHRS; CDR2 reads YFSETQ. This CDR3 is built from 14 residues. The CDR3: CASSPVGGDTEAFF. CDR3 DNA: TGCGCCAGCAGCCCAGTCGGGGGGGACACTGAAGCTTTCTTT.

The chain carries TRBV19 and TRBJ2-1; D is possibly TRBD2 (6 bases). Germline V gene sequence: CDR1 LNHDA, CDR2 SQIVND (reference sequence). The CDR3 extends over 12 amino acids. Trimming stripped 4 bases from V and 7 bases from J, with 8 bases between. The CDR3 bases are TGTGCCAGTAGTAACCGGGGGAATGAGCAGTTCTTC. This codes for CASSNRGNEQFF.

J is TRBJ2-3 and V is TRBV4-3, with a possible D match to TRBD1 (5 bases). Trimming took 1 base from V and 0 from J, leaving 8 bases between them. CDR3 length equals 15 residues. The germline V gene encodes CDR1 LGHNA and CDR2 YSLEER. CDR3 sequence reads: CASSQAWGSTDTQYF. DNA for the CDR3: TGCGCCAGCAGCCAAGCGTGGGGCAGCACAGATACGCAGTATTTT.

The chain carries TRBV11-3 and TRBJ1-4, with a possible D match to TRBD1 (6 bases). This CDR3 comprises 15 residues. The germline V gene encodes CDR1 SGHNT and CDR2 YENEEA. The V end lost 5 bases, the J end lost 5 bases, and 15 bases lay between the germline ends. CDR3 nucleotide sequence: TGTGCCAGCAGCCGCCCGACAGGAGGAAATGAAAAACTGTTTTTT. It is translated as CASSRPTGGNEKLFF.

This chain joins TRBV9 and TRBJ2-7; perhaps TRBD1 as D (6 bases). V was pared by 0 bases and J by 6 bases, with 22 bases between. The CDR3 loop spans 17 amino acids. Germline CDR1 SGDLS, CDR2 YYNGEE. The CDR3 region is CASSVGLGGRGGSEQYF. In nucleotides, the CDR3 is TGTGCCAGCAGCGTAGGGCTAGGTGGCAGGGGTGGCTCCGAGCAGTACTTC.

This rearrangement joins TRBV6-6 to TRBJ2-1; weak D call: TRBD2 (5 bases). This CDR3 has 13 amino acids. Trimming pared 5 bases from V and 4 bases from J, leaving 9 bases between. CDR1 and CDR2 from the germline V gene are MNHNY and SVGAGI (reference sequence). This CDR3 is CASSLRGYNEQFF. CDR3 nucleotides: TGTGCCAGCAGTCTCCGGGGTTACAATGAGCAGTTCTTC.

To note about this clone: One end of the junction does not line up with germline, which may come from a read error. The rearrangement uses TRBV7-9 and TRBJ1-4; TRBD1 aligns across 8 bases. The CDR3 covers 14 residues. The germline V gene encodes CDR1 SEHNR and CDR2 FQNEAQ (reference sequence). CDR3 in amino acids: CSSSSDRGSEKLFF. CDR3 in DNA: TGTTCCAGCAGCTCAGACAGGGGCAGTGAAAAACTGTTTTTT. Drawing the rest from reference TRBV7-9 and TRBJ1-4, the complete variable domain is DTGVSQNPRHKITKRGQNVTFRCDPISEHNRLYWYRQTLGQGPEFLTYFQNEAQLEKSRLLSDRFSAERPKGSFSTLEIQRTEQGDSAMYLCSSSSDRGSEKLFFGSGTQLSVL.

Regarding this clone: Compared with germline, one end of the junction differs, possibly owing to a read error. The chain links TRBV7-2 to TRBJ2-7; TRBD2 matches 13 bases. CDR3 size: 15 residues. The V gene's germline CDR1 is SGHTA and CDR2 FQGNSA. In DNA form, the CDR3 reads TGTGCCAGCAGCAACGGACTAGCGGGAGTCTACGAGCAGTGCTTC. Amino acid sequence: CASSNGLAGVYEQCF.

The rearrangement uses TRBV5-5 and TRBJ1-2; TRBD1 is a possible D gene (5 bases). The CDR3 consists of 15 residues. Germline-derived CDR1 and CDR2 are SGHKS and YYEKEE (reference sequence). V lost 0 bases, J lost 0 bases, and 9 bases lay in between. The CDR3 DNA follows: TGTGCCAGCAGCTTGGTTACGACAGCTAACTATGGCTACACCTTC. Protein sequence: CASSLVTTANYGYTF.

The chain uses TRBV19 and TRBJ2-5; D is possibly TRBD1 (5 bases). The CDR3 is made up of 17 amino acids. CDR1 and CDR2 from the germline V gene are LNHDA and SQIVND (reference sequence). The V gene lost 4 bases and the J gene lost 4 bases, with 22 bases spanning the gap. The CDR3 reads CASSRAELSSRVETQYF. The CDR3, as DNA: TGTGCCAGTAGTAGAGCAGAGCTCTCCAGCAGGGTAGAGACCCAGTACTTC. Drawing the rest from reference TRBV19 and TRBJ2-5, the complete variable domain is DGGITQSPKYLFRKEGQNVTLSCEQNLNHDAMYWYRQDPGQGLRLIYYSQIVNDFQKGDIAEGYSVSREKKESFPLTVTSAQKNPTAFYLCASSRAELSSRVETQYFGPGTRLLVL.

V gene TRBV4-3 combines with J gene TRBJ2-3, with TRBD2 matching 8 bases. This CDR3 spans 16 amino acids. In germline, CDR1 is LGHNA, CDR2 YSLEER. V dropped 6 bases and J dropped 4; count of bases not matched to a gene: 12. For the CDR3, the DNA is TGCGCCAGCAGTCCCCGGACGGGAGGGACCCCAGATACGCAGTATTTT. Protein product: CASSPRTGGTPDTQYF.

This clone was seen a handful of times. The genes are TRBV25-1 and TRBJ2-5; 7 bases align to TRBD1. Looked up from germline, CDR1 is MGHDK and CDR2 is SYGVNS. The J segment lost 3 bases and the V segment lost 8 bases, leaving 15 bases of the junction unmatched. The CDR3 consists of 16 residues. CDR3 region: CASSAPHRGQEETQYF. DNA for the CDR3: TGTGCCAGCTCCGCACCCCACAGGGGACAAGAAGAGACCCAGTACTTC.

The J gene is TRBJ2-3, the V gene TRBV28; D might be TRBD2 (6 bases). V lost 6 bases and J lost 2, with 18 bases in between. From germline, CDR1 is MDHEN and CDR2 SYDVKM. CDR3 size: 16 residues. This chain's CDR3 is CASSYDVADTTDTQYF. DNA for the CDR3: TGTGCCAGCAGCTACGACGTAGCGGACACCACAGATACGCAGTATTTT.

The rearrangement links TRBV6-6 to TRBJ2-7; a possible D gene is TRBD1 (5 bases). V was clipped by 0 bases and J by 2 bases, with 8 bases between them. This CDR3 has 14 amino acids. Germline V gives CDR1 MNHNY, CDR2 SVGAGI (reference sequence). The CDR3 DNA follows: TGTGCCAGCAGTTACTCACAGGAGACCTACGAGCAGTACTTC. Its protein product is CASSYSQETYEQYF.

V usage is TRBV7-2 and J usage is TRBJ2-1; 9 bases fit TRBD2. Germline V gene sequence: CDR1 SGHTA, CDR2 FQGNSA. Trimming removed 1 base from V and 9 bases from J; junction bases left unmatched: 4. This CDR3 region has 14 residues. The CDR3 DNA reads TGTGCCAGCAGCTTAGGTGGACTAGCGAGTGAGCAGTTCTTC. Protein sequence: CASSLGGLASEQFF.

This clone was counted a single time. The V call is TRBV27, the J call TRBJ2-7, with 11 bases identical to TRBD1. The CDR3 length is 16 residues. Germline V CDR1 and CDR2: MNHEY, SMNVEV (reference sequence). Germline trimming cut 6 bases from V and 6 bases from J; bases unmatched to any gene: 13. CDR3 in amino acids: CASSNVPGQGVFEQYF. CDR3 nucleotides: TGTGCCAGCAGCAACGTCCCGGGACAGGGGGTTTTCGAGCAGTACTTC.

The V and J genes are TRBV7-8 and TRBJ2-5, with TRBD1 as a possible D gene (7 bases). The CDR3 spans 14 residues. Per the germline V gene, CDR1 is SGHVS and CDR2 is FQNEAQ. V was cut by 5 bases and J by 5 bases, with 15 bases left in between. The CDR3 DNA follows: TGTGCCAGCAGCCCTGACAGGGCGGGGGAGACCCAGTACTTC. Its protein product is CASSPDRAGETQYF.

Concerning this clone: Other DNA sequences within the sample encode an identical CDR3. The chain couples TRBV7-2 to TRBJ1-2; D ambiguous. Germline V gives CDR1 SGHTA, CDR2 FQGNSA. Trimming pared 0 bases from V and 2 bases from J, leaving 10 bases between. CDR3 size: 15 residues. CDR3: CASSLAPGANYGYTF. The CDR3 DNA reads TGTGCCAGCAGCTTAGCGCCAGGCGCGAACTATGGCTACACCTTC. Full variable domain (outside the CDR3, taken from reference TRBV7-2 and TRBJ1-2): GAGVSQSPSNKVTEKGKDVELRCDPISGHTALYWYRQSLGQGLEFLIYFQGNSAPDKSGLPSDRFSAERTGGSVSTLTIQRTQQEDSAVYLCASSLAPGANYGYTFGSGTRLTVV.

The V gene is TRBV28, the J gene TRBJ1-5; no firm D call. Germline CDR1 and CDR2: MDHEN and SYDVKM. The CDR3 consists of 14 residues. V dropped 2 bases and J dropped 3 bases, with 8 bases sitting between them. In DNA, the CDR3 is TGTGCCAGCAGTTTAGGGCAGCACAATCAGCCCCAGCATTTT. Its protein product is CASSLGQHNQPQHF.

The chain is built from TRBV6-1 and TRBJ2-3, with TRBD2 matching 7 bases. Per germline, CDR1 MNHNS and CDR2 SASEGT. With V trimmed by 2 bases and J by 2 bases, 13 bases remained unmatched. This CDR3 is 18 amino acids long. The DNA of the CDR3 is TGTGCCAGCAGTGAATGGGCCCCACTAGCGACAATCACAGATACGCAGTATTTT. Translated, it gives CASSEWAPLATITDTQYF.

Comment on this clone: An end of the junction differs from the germline gene, which may be a read error. The gene calls are TRBV7-9 and TRBJ2-7; D is perhaps TRBD1 (5 bases). Germline lookup yields CDR1 SEHNR and CDR2 FQNEAQ (reference sequence). The CDR3 runs 14 residues. Written as DNA, the CDR3 is TGTTCCAGCAGCTTAGAACAGGTTTCCTACGAGCAGTACTTC. Its translation: CSSSLEQVSYEQYF.

V is TRBV4-1 and J is TRBJ1-5, with a weak D call TRBD1 (6 bases). The CDR3 runs to 16 residues. Germline CDR1 MGHRA, CDR2 YSYEKL. Deletions cut 0 bases from V and 3 bases from J, with 12 bases between. The CDR3 loop is CASSQEVTGVNQPQHF. DNA for the CDR3: TGCGCCAGCAGCCAAGAGGTGACAGGAGTCAATCAGCCCCAGCATTTT.

The chain uses TRBV9 and TRBJ1-4; 9 bases fit TRBD1. The CDR3 is made up of 14 amino acids. The V gene end was trimmed by 5 bases and the J gene end by 5 bases; junction bases not matched to a gene: 4. CDR1 and CDR2 (germline): SGDLS, YYNGEE. The CDR3 loop is CASSAGQGNEKLFF. In nucleotides, the CDR3 is TGTGCCAGCAGTGCGGGACAGGGCAATGAAAAACTGTTTTTT.

This chain connects TRBV5-6 to TRBJ2-7; D might be TRBD2 (6 bases). V was pared by 6 bases and J by 1 base, with 14 bases between. CDR1 and CDR2 from the germline V gene are SGHDT and YYEEEE. The CDR3 has 14 residues. The CDR3 loop is CASTLAGLSYEQYF. Here the CDR3 DNA reads TGTGCCAGCACTTTGGCAGGACTATCCTACGAGCAGTACTTC. Supplemented by reference TRBV5-6 and TRBJ2-7, the full variable domain reads DAGVTQSPTHLIKTRGQQVTLRCSPKSGHDTVSWYQQALGQGPQFIFQYYEEEERQRGNFPDRFSGHQFPNYSSELNVNALLLGDSALYLCASTLAGLSYEQYFGPGTRLTVT.

J is TRBJ2-3 and V is TRBV5-5, with 10 nucleotides matching TRBD2. V dropped 4 bases and J dropped 1; count of bases not matched to a gene: 6. The length of the CDR3 is 16 residues. Per the germline V gene, CDR1 is SGHKS and CDR2 is YYEKEE (reference sequence). The CDR3 spells CASSRTGTSGTDTQYF. CDR3 DNA: TGTGCCAGCAGCCGAACTGGGACTAGCGGCACAGATACGCAGTATTTT.

V usage is TRBV6-6 and J usage is TRBJ2-7, with D possibly TRBD1 on 6 matching bases. This CDR3 is 12 amino acids long. The V end lost 8 bases, the J end lost 4 bases, and 12 bases lay between the germline ends. CDR1 is MNHNY, CDR2 SVGAGI, per germline (reference sequence). DNA for the CDR3: TGTGCCAGCGGTACACAGGGATACGAGCAGTACTTC. Its protein is CASGTQGYEQYF.

This chain connects TRBV19 to TRBJ1-4; D unresolved. V lost 9 bases, J lost 0 bases, and 14 bases lay in between. The CDR3 contains 15 residues. Per germline, CDR1 LNHDA and CDR2 SQIVND (reference sequence). The CDR3 region is CASSLLATTNEKLFF. The CDR3 DNA follows: TGTGCCAGCTCTCTTTTGGCCACAACTAATGAAAAACTGTTTTTT.